A selection of T cell receptor beta chains follows, all from one sample in a study of blood T cell repertoires in COVID-19. Sequencing was performed with immunoSEQ multiplex PCR; in TCRdb, only in-frame clones are kept and a portion is missing. The profile shows about 150,000 clones, roughly 76% of them singletons. The specimen sequenced was peripheral blood. These TCRs come from a human donor with acute or convalescent COVID-19. The donor label of this sample is uncertain. Each CDR3 is given with its conserved first and last residue. D genes are given only for firm matches. Only part of the rows carry a size: once, few, many, or a class if the clone is expanded.

CDR3: CASSSYSGANTGELFF
DNA: TGTGCCAGCAGCTCTTATAGCGGGGCGAACACCGGGGAGCTGTTTTTT
V: TRBV11-3
D: TRBD2
size: -
J: TRBJ2-2

CDR3: CASSLEKRGANTGELFF
DNA: TGTGCCAGCAGCTTAGAAAAGCGGGGGGCCAACACCGGGGAGCTGTTTTTT
V: TRBV7-6
D: TRBD2
size: -
J: TRBJ2-2

CDR3: CASSVGRRNDEKLFF
DNA: TGTGCCAGCAGCGTAGGGAGGCGGAATGATGAAAAACTGTTTTTT
V: TRBV7-9
D: -
size: -
J: TRBJ1-4

CDR3: CASSLVGVAVTGELFF
DNA: TGTGCCAGCAGCTTGGTTGGGGTAGCGGTAACCGGGGAGCTGTTTTTT
V: TRBV5-8
D: -
size: -
J: TRBJ2-2

CDR3: CAWSGGTSNEKLFF
DNA: TGTGCCTGGTCGGGGGGGACTTCTAATGAAAAACTGTTTTTT
V: TRBV30
D: -
size: few
J: TRBJ1-4

CDR3: CASSTSLGIQFF
DNA: TGTGCCAGCAGCACCAGCCTAGGAATCCAGTTCTTC
V: TRBV5-6
D: -
size: -
J: TRBJ2-1

CDR3: CASSKDRQNTEAFF
DNA: TGCGCCAGCAGCAAGGACAGGCAGAACACTGAAGCTTTCTTT
V: TRBV5-1
D: TRBD1
size: -
J: TRBJ1-1

CDR3: CASSFRRSSYEQYF
DNA: TGTGCCAGCAGCTTCCGACGGAGCTCCTACGAGCAGTACTTC
V: TRBV11-2
D: -
size: -
J: TRBJ2-7

CDR3: CASSPAGGGGYTF
DNA: TGTGCCAGCAGCCCCGCAGGGGGCGGTGGCTACACCTTC
V: TRBV2
D: TRBD1
size: -
J: TRBJ1-2

CDR3: CATSDLEGGEQFF
DNA: TGTGCCACCAGTGATTTGGAAGGGGGCGAGCAGTTCTTC
V: TRBV24-1
D: TRBD1
size: -
J: TRBJ2-1

CDR3: CASRGGTGNQPQHF
DNA: TGTGCCAGCAGGGGAGGTACGGGCAATCAGCCCCAGCATTTT
V: TRBV6-5
D: -
size: -
J: TRBJ1-5

CDR3: CASTRQSNSPLHF
DNA: TGTGCCAGCACGAGGCAGTCTAATTCACCCCTCCACTTT
V: TRBV27
D: -
size: -
J: TRBJ1-6

CDR3: CASSLSGDTQYF
DNA: TGTGCCAGCAGCCTCAGTGGAGATACGCAGTATTTT
V: TRBV9
D: -
size: once
J: TRBJ2-3

CDR3: CASSEIGGKQPQHF
DNA: TGTGCCAGCAGTGAAATTGGGGGGAAGCAGCCCCAGCATTTT
V: TRBV6-1
D: -
size: -
J: TRBJ1-5

CDR3: CASSLGDRGYNSPLHF
DNA: TGTGCCAGCAGCTTAGGCGACAGGGGTTATAATTCACCCCTCCACTTT
V: TRBV11-2
D: TRBD1
size: many
J: TRBJ1-6

CDR3: CASSQSWMTGGPPDYEQYF
DNA: TGCGCCAGCAGCCAGTCTTGGATGACAGGGGGGCCCCCTGACTACGAGCAGTACTTC
V: TRBV4-1
D: TRBD1
size: -
J: TRBJ2-7

CDR3: CASQILGGNYGYTF
DNA: TGTGCCAGTCAAATCTTGGGGGGGAACTATGGCTACACCTTC
V: TRBV5-5
D: -
size: -
J: TRBJ1-2

CDR3: CASSPLQGETEAFF
DNA: TGTGCCAGCTCACCCTTACAGGGGGAGACTGAAGCTTTCTTT
V: TRBV18
D: TRBD1
size: few
J: TRBJ1-1

CDR3: CASSFGTGRDTQYF
DNA: TGTGCCAGCAGCTTCGGGACAGGGAGAGATACGCAGTATTTT
V: TRBV7-2
D: TRBD1
size: -
J: TRBJ2-3

CDR3: CASSPVGFRESGYTF
DNA: TGTGCCAGCTCACCAGTTGGGTTCAGGGAAAGTGGCTACACCTTC
V: TRBV18
D: -
size: -
J: TRBJ1-2

CDR3: CASSHGGGTDTQYF
DNA: TGTGCCAGCAGCCATGGGGGGGGGACAGATACGCAGTATTTT
V: TRBV5-6
D: TRBD2
size: -
J: TRBJ2-3

CDR3: CASSYGQRNTEAFF
DNA: TGTGCCAGCAGTTACGGGCAGAGGAACACTGAAGCTTTCTTT
V: TRBV6-5
D: -
size: -
J: TRBJ1-1

CDR3: CASSLCQGAGGYTF
DNA: TGTGCCAGCAGCTTGTGTCAGGGGGCGGGAGGCTACACCTTC
V: TRBV5-4
D: TRBD1
size: -
J: TRBJ1-2

CDR3: CASSLYGSGELFF
DNA: TGTGCCAGCAGCCTCTACGGTTCCGGGGAGCTGTTTTTT
V: TRBV9
D: -
size: -
J: TRBJ2-2

CDR3: CASSRTVGASEKLFF
DNA: TGTGCCAGCAGCCGTACCGTGGGGGCCTCTGAAAAACTGTTTTTT
V: TRBV5-4
D: -
size: -
J: TRBJ1-4

CDR3: CASSINQNTEAFF
DNA: TGTGCCAGTAGTATAAATCAGAACACTGAAGCTTTCTTT
V: TRBV19
D: -
size: -
J: TRBJ1-1

CDR3: CAWTPLDRGPNYGYTF
DNA: TGTGCCTGGACCCCCCTGGACAGGGGGCCTAACTATGGCTACACCTTC
V: TRBV30
D: TRBD1
size: -
J: TRBJ1-2

CDR3: CASRNRGMNTGELFF
DNA: TGTGCCAGCCGAAACAGGGGTATGAACACCGGGGAGCTGTTTTTT
V: TRBV5-4
D: TRBD1
size: -
J: TRBJ2-2

CDR3: CASRAWDSPYNEQFF
DNA: TGTGCCAGCAGGGCTTGGGACAGCCCCTACAATGAGCAGTTCTTC
V: TRBV6-5
D: TRBD1
size: -
J: TRBJ2-1

CDR3: CASGSGGESDTQYF
DNA: TGTGCCAGCGGATCAGGGGGCGAATCGGATACGCAGTATTTT
V: TRBV11-3
D: TRBD1
size: -
J: TRBJ2-3

CDR3: CASSEVTRGETEAFF
DNA: TGTGCCAGCAGTGAAGTGACCCGGGGAGAGACTGAAGCTTTCTTT
V: TRBV6-1
D: -
size: -
J: TRBJ1-1

CDR3: CASRTEKGYEQYF
DNA: TGTGCCAGCAGAACGGAGAAAGGCTACGAGCAGTACTTC
V: TRBV5-4
D: -
size: -
J: TRBJ2-7

CDR3: CASSQENFKNTEAFF
DNA: TGCGCCAGCAGCCAAGAGAACTTTAAAAACACTGAAGCTTTCTTT
V: TRBV4-1
D: -
size: medium-sized
J: TRBJ1-1

CDR3: CASSFRTGGEEKLFF
DNA: TGTGCCAGCAGCTTCCGGACAGGGGGTGAAGAAAAACTGTTTTTT
V: TRBV5-8
D: TRBD1
size: -
J: TRBJ1-4

CDR3: CASSLIGRDYGYTF
DNA: TGTGCCAGCAGCTTAATAGGGAGGGACTATGGCTACACCTTC
V: TRBV7-8
D: -
size: once
J: TRBJ1-2

CDR3: CASSPDRGSNQPQHF
DNA: TGTGCCAGCAGCCCCGACAGGGGTAGCAATCAGCCCCAGCATTTT
V: TRBV7-2
D: TRBD1
size: -
J: TRBJ1-5

CDR3: CAISRDTINYGYTF
DNA: TGTGCCATCAGTCGGGACACAATCAACTATGGCTACACCTTC
V: TRBV10-3
D: -
size: -
J: TRBJ1-2

CDR3: CASSLVAGAYNEQFF
DNA: TGTGCCAGCAGCTTAGTAGCGGGAGCTTACAATGAGCAGTTCTTC
V: TRBV7-6
D: TRBD2
size: -
J: TRBJ2-1

CDR3: CASSQSWGSSTDTQYF
DNA: TGTGCCAGCAGTCAATCTTGGGGCTCAAGCACAGATACGCAGTATTTT
V: TRBV6-2/TRBV6-3
D: -
size: -
J: TRBJ2-3

CDR3: CASRQNYGYTF
DNA: TGTGCCAGCAGACAGAACTATGGCTACACCTTC
V: TRBV2
D: -
size: -
J: TRBJ1-2

CDR3: CASRLRQGSPDTQYF
DNA: TGTGCCAGCAGACTGCGACAGGGATCCCCAGATACGCAGTATTTT
V: TRBV5-5
D: TRBD1
size: -
J: TRBJ2-3

CDR3: CASSFEGHYGYTF
DNA: TGCGCCAGCAGCTTCGAGGGCCACTATGGCTACACCTTC
V: TRBV5-1
D: -
size: once
J: TRBJ1-2

CDR3: CASSWGGNTDTQYF
DNA: TGTGCCAGCAGTTGGGGAGGGAACACAGATACGCAGTATTTT
V: TRBV27
D: TRBD2
size: -
J: TRBJ2-3

CDR3: CASSLTRRRPQLEAFF
DNA: TGTGCCAGCAGTTTAACGCGGAGAAGGCCCCAGCTTGAAGCTTTCTTT
V: TRBV27
D: -
size: once
J: TRBJ1-1

CDR3: CASSSGTGKDSPLHF
DNA: TGTGCCAGCAGCTCTGGGACAGGGAAAGATTCACCCCTCCACTTT
V: TRBV11-2
D: TRBD1
size: -
J: TRBJ1-6

CDR3: CASSFSVSAFF
DNA: TGTGCCAGCAGTTTTTCCGTTTCGGCTTTCTTT
V: TRBV12-3/TRBV12-4
D: -
size: once
J: TRBJ1-1

CDR3: CAWSKREAGNYGYTF
DNA: TGTGCCTGGAGTAAAAGGGAAGCGGGCAACTATGGCTACACCTTC
V: TRBV30
D: -
size: -
J: TRBJ1-2

CDR3: CATSDPMGGETQYF
DNA: TGTGCCACCAGTGACCCAATGGGGGGAGAGACCCAGTACTTC
V: TRBV24-1
D: -
size: -
J: TRBJ2-5

CDR3: CASSLRDRNYGYTF
DNA: TGTGCCAGCAGCCTGCGGGACAGGAACTATGGCTACACCTTC
V: TRBV5-6
D: TRBD1
size: -
J: TRBJ1-2

CDR3: CASSLGGLGEKLFF
DNA: TGTGCCAGCAGCTTGGGAGGGCTCGGTGAAAAACTGTTTTTT
V: TRBV5-6
D: -
size: -
J: TRBJ1-4

CDR3: CSVQLRDSQNTEAFF
DNA: TGCAGCGTCCAGCTTCGGGACAGTCAGAACACTGAAGCTTTCTTT
V: TRBV29-1
D: TRBD1
size: many
J: TRBJ1-1

CDR3: CATSQGGGSQPQHF
DNA: TGTGCCACCAGTCAGGGCGGAGGGAGTCAGCCCCAGCATTTT
V: TRBV24-1
D: -
size: few
J: TRBJ1-5

CDR3: CASRAGNQPQHF
DNA: TGTGCCAGCAGGGCGGGTAATCAGCCCCAGCATTTT
V: TRBV2
D: -
size: many
J: TRBJ1-5

CDR3: CAWSFAGAQPQHF
DNA: TGTGCCTGGAGTTTCGCAGGGGCCCAGCCCCAGCATTTT
V: TRBV30
D: -
size: -
J: TRBJ1-5

CDR3: CASSPWGQVNTEAFF
DNA: TGTGCCAGCAGCCCCTGGGGACAGGTGAACACTGAAGCTTTCTTT
V: TRBV7-2
D: TRBD1
size: -
J: TRBJ1-1

CDR3: CASSTHRWRNTEAFF
DNA: TGTGCCAGCAGTACGCACAGGTGGAGGAACACTGAAGCTTTCTTT
V: TRBV6-5
D: -
size: -
J: TRBJ1-1

CDR3: CASSLATNAGELFF
DNA: TGCGCCAGCAGCTTGGCCACTAACGCCGGGGAGCTGTTTTTT
V: TRBV5-1
D: -
size: -
J: TRBJ2-2

CDR3: CASSRGGAGGANVLTF
DNA: TGTGCCAGCAGCCGCGGAGGGGCAGGAGGGGCCAACGTCCTGACTTTC
V: TRBV7-3
D: -
size: -
J: TRBJ2-6

CDR3: CASSLDPVWSANYGYTF
DNA: TGTGCCAGCAGCTTGGATCCAGTCTGGTCCGCTAACTATGGCTACACCTTC
V: TRBV5-5
D: -
size: -
J: TRBJ1-2

CDR3: CSVVGGWTEAFF
DNA: TGCAGCGTTGTTGGGGGGTGGACTGAAGCTTTCTTT
V: TRBV29-1
D: -
size: -
J: TRBJ1-1